The clone carrying this TCR beta chain was found many times. In the authors' workflow: Nucleated cell number was recorded as an estimate derived from reference gene primer amplification. Method: immunoSEQ multiplex PCR; TCRdb's copy keeps in-frame clones and lacks some. The V and J calls and clone size come from that table; D and trimming were worked out from the DNA. The sample consists of about 160,000 clones, roughly 82% of them appearing once. This sample was included in a study of blood T cell repertoires in COVID-19. Study as a whole: Sources were T cells, B-cell-depleted T cells, or PBMCs; the material itself was cDNA or gDNA.

Germline CDR1 SGHNT, CDR2 YYREEE (reference sequence). The length of the CDR3 is 13 residues. J was trimmed by 6 bases and V by 4 bases; bases with no gene match: 3. The chain has TRBV5-4 and TRBJ1-2; 10 bases are shared with TRBD1. What was sequenced was peripheral blood. The TCR originated in a woman aged 40 to 50 with COVID-19, enrolled during active disease. CDR3 in amino acids: CASSGGQGNGYTF. The CDR3 DNA reads as TGTGCCAGCAGCGGGGGACAGGGGAATGGCTACACCTTC.